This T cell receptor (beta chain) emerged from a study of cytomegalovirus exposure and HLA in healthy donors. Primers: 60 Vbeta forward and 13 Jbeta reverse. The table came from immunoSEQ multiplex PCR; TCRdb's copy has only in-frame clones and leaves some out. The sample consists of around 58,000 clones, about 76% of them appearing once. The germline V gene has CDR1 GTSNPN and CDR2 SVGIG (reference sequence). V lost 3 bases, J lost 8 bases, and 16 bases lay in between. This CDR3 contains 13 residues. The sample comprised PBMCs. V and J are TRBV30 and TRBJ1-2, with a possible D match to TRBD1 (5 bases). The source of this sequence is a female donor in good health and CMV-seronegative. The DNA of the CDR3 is TGTGCCTGGAGCGGCCAATGGGGGGGAGGCTACACCTTC. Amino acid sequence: CAWSGQWGGGYTF.